A single sample is the source of the 8 T cell receptor beta chains below, sequenced in a study of cytomegalovirus exposure and HLA in healthy donors. Clones were read by immunoSEQ multiplex PCR, and TCRdb kept only the in-frame ones, dropping some. The sample includes around 200,000 clones, 88% of them seen just once. Specimen: PBMCs. The origin of the receptors is a woman between 18 and 29 years old in good health and CMV-seronegative.

This chain connects TRBV7-8 to TRBJ2-7, with D uncertain. The germline V and J ends were trimmed by 0 bases and 1 base, with 10 bases remaining between them. This CDR3 has 15 residues. Germline values: CDR1 SGHVS, CDR2 FQNEAQ. The CDR3 region is CASSLAFTGSYEQYF. The CDR3 bases are TGTGCCAGCAGCTTAGCGTTCACGGGTTCCTACGAGCAGTACTTC.

V gene TRBV4-3 combines with J gene TRBJ2-4, with unresolved D. Between the trimmed V and J ends, which lost 1 base and 0 bases, there was a span of 13 bases. CDR3 length equals 17 residues. Germline V gene sequence: CDR1 LGHNA, CDR2 YSLEER. The CDR3 sequence: CASSQVVGSLAKNIQYF. DNA of the CDR3: TGCGCCAGCAGCCAAGTGGTGGGCTCACTAGCCAAAAACATTCAGTACTTC.

V and J are TRBV7-9 and TRBJ2-7; 10 nucleotides match TRBD2. Per germline, CDR1 SEHNR and CDR2 FQNEAQ (reference sequence). The CDR3 has 15 amino acids. The junction had 5 bases not matched to a gene; V was cut back by 3 bases and J by 3 bases. The CDR3 DNA reads as TGTGCCAGCAGCTTTCTAGCGGGAGAATTCTACGAGCAGTACTTC. It encodes CASSFLAGEFYEQYF.

The chain joins TRBV6-1 to TRBJ2-1, with D possibly matching TRBD2 (6 bases). Trimming removed 0 bases from V and 4 bases from J, with 19 bases in between. The CDR3 covers 18 residues. CDR1 MNHNS and CDR2 SASEGT come from the germline V gene. CDR3 nucleotides: TGTGCCAGCAGTGAAGCATCCTTGGGGCTAGCGAGATACAATGAGCAGTTCTTC. Protein sequence: CASSEASLGLARYNEQFF.

This chain's CDR3 is CASTIRGTSGRAETQYF. The CDR3 DNA reads TGTGCCAGCACAATCCGAGGGACTAGCGGGAGGGCGGAGACCCAGTACTTC. This chain links TRBV27 with TRBJ2-5; 16 nucleotides match TRBD2. The CDR3 spans 17 residues. Per the germline V gene, CDR1 is MNHEY and CDR2 is SMNVEV (reference sequence). After removal of 7 bases from V and 5 bases from J, the junction contained 10 bases not matched to a gene.

Only one count was recorded for this clone. This sequence joins TRBV10-3 and TRBJ2-7; maybe TRBD1 (6 bases). The CDR3 sequence is 11 residues long. Germline V gene sequence: CDR1 ENHRY, CDR2 SYGVKD. Trimming took 9 bases from V and 4 from J, leaving 10 bases between them. The CDR3 spells CAIADRYEQYF. The CDR3 DNA is TGTGCCATTGCGGACAGATACGAGCAGTACTTC.

Concerning this clone: This sample also contains other DNA sequences that code for the same CDR3. The CDR3 sequence is CASSSGGSGANVLTF. The DNA of the CDR3 is TGTGCCAGCAGTTCGGGGGGATCTGGGGCCAACGTCCTGACTTTC. The chain combines TRBV28 with TRBJ2-6; 7 bases line up with TRBD2. The junction had 1 base not matched to a gene; V was cut back by 4 bases and J by 1 base. The CDR3 covers 15 residues. Germline-derived CDR1 and CDR2 are MDHEN and SYDVKM.

The CDR3 spells CASSLPRTVSGNTIYF. The CDR3 region has the DNA TGTGCCAGCAGCTTACCTAGGACAGTCTCTGGAAACACCATATATTTT. The chain joins TRBV7-8 to TRBJ1-3, with D maybe TRBD1 (6 bases). The germline V gene has CDR1 SGHVS and CDR2 FQNEAQ. Trimming took off 2 bases at V and 0 bases at J, with 11 bases between the two ends. The CDR3 is made up of 16 amino acids.